This passage covers 9 T cell receptor beta chains from one sample sequenced in a study of blood T cell repertoires in COVID-19. The method was immunoSEQ multiplex PCR; TCRdb's version includes in-frame clones alone and lacks a portion of them. The table shows fewer than 500,000 clones, with approximately 89% occurring only once. The material sequenced was PBMCs or T cells enriched from blood (not recorded which). Every receptor here comes from a man aged 25 to 40 who had recovered from COVID-19.

The chain recombines TRBV19 with TRBJ2-7, with TRBD2 as a possible D gene (6 bases). V lost 7 bases to trimming and J lost 4 bases, with 20 bases between them. CDR3 length: 15 residues. The germline CDR1 and CDR2 sequences are LNHDA and SQIVND (reference sequence). Here the CDR3 reads CASTPTRGSGYEQYF. Here the CDR3 DNA reads TGTGCCAGTACCCCAACGCGGGGATCGGGGTACGAGCAGTACTTC.

The V gene is TRBV27, the J gene TRBJ1-6; D is perhaps TRBD1 (5 bases). Germline CDR1 MNHEY, CDR2 SMNVEV (reference sequence). The CDR3 covers 12 residues. Between the trimmed V and J ends, which lost 6 bases and 10 bases, there was a span of 10 bases. In DNA form, the CDR3 reads TGTGCCAGCAGCGGGGGGATCTCACCCCTCCACTTT. This gives the protein CASSGGISPLHF.

Here the CDR3 reads CASSRLQGAEETQYF. The CDR3 DNA reads TGTGCCAGTAGTAGGCTACAGGGGGCCGAAGAGACCCAGTACTTC. J is TRBJ2-5 and V is TRBV19; 9 bases are shared with TRBD1. Per germline, CDR1 LNHDA and CDR2 SQIVND (reference sequence). The CDR3 is 15 amino acids. J lost 3 bases, V lost 4 bases, and 6 bases had no gene match.

This clone was detected only a few times. This chain joins TRBV2 and TRBJ2-5; TRBD1 is a possible D gene (6 bases). The V end lost 11 bases, the J end lost 1 base, and 17 bases lay between the germline ends. The germline V gene encodes CDR1 SNHLY and CDR2 FYNNEI. The CDR3 totals 14 residues. CDR3: CALSGTPSQETQYF. CDR3 nucleotide sequence: TGTGCCCTATCGGGGACACCTTCCCAAGAGACCCAGTACTTC.

This chain connects TRBV18 to TRBJ2-7, with D perhaps matching TRBD2 (5 bases). Germline CDR1 and CDR2: KGHSH and LQKENI. V dropped 6 bases and J dropped 0 bases, with 6 bases sitting between them. This CDR3 contains 12 residues. CDR3 protein: CASSGDSYEQYF. Here the CDR3 DNA reads TGTGCCAGCTCGGGAGACTCCTACGAGCAGTACTTC.

The V gene is TRBV6-2 or TRBV6-3, the J gene TRBJ1-6, with TRBD1 as a possible D gene (6 bases). This CDR3 is 15 amino acids long. Germline values: CDR1 MNHEY, CDR2 SVGEGT. Trimming shortened V by 5 bases and J by 7 bases, and 15 bases separated the two germline ends. The CDR3, as DNA: TGTGCCAGCAGTACCTCAGGGACAAAGAATTCACCCCTCCACTTT. This codes for CASSTSGTKNSPLHF.

The chain joins TRBV7-2 to TRBJ2-3; D perhaps matches TRBD2 (5 bases). The CDR3 spans 15 residues. CDR1 and CDR2 from the germline V gene are SGHTA and FQGNSA. Deletions cut 6 bases from V and 6 bases from J, with 19 bases between. The CDR3 reads CASRPDSYWFDTQYF. Written as DNA, the CDR3 is TGTGCCAGCAGGCCGGACTCTTATTGGTTCGATACGCAGTATTTT.

Comments on this clone: This sample includes further DNA sequences coding for the same CDR3. The V and J genes are TRBV5-1 and TRBJ2-7, with 12 bases that match TRBD1. After removal of 5 bases from V and 5 bases from J, the junction contained 8 bases not matched to a gene. Germline CDR1 and CDR2: SGHRS and YFSETQ. This CDR3 is built from 15 residues. The CDR3 loop reads CASSFTGTGGDEQYF. Here the CDR3 DNA reads TGCGCCAGCAGTTTTACCGGGACAGGGGGCGACGAGCAGTACTTC. Supplemented by reference TRBV5-1 and TRBJ2-7, the full variable domain reads KAGVTQTPRYLIKTRGQQVTLSCSPISGHRSVSWYQQTPGQGLQFLFEYFSETQRNKGNFPGRFSGRQFSNSRSEMNVSTLELGDSALYLCASSFTGTGGDEQYFGPGTRLTVT.

This clone was detected once. The rearrangement joins TRBV12-3 or TRBV12-4 to TRBJ1-2; the match to TRBD1 covers 7 bases. The CDR3 is 13 residues long. V lost 7 bases to trimming and J lost 4 bases; unmatched junction nucleotides: 6. The CDR3 sequence is CASTIQGLYGYTF. The CDR3 region has the DNA TGTGCCAGCACCATACAGGGGCTCTATGGCTACACCTTC.